A single sample is the source of the 3 T cell receptor beta chains below, sequenced in a study of regulatory T cells in long-lasting Graves disease. The sample's time point: persistent/refractory GD, antithyroid drugs over 5 years with positive TRAb. The authors made the TCR library using RNA they extracted from PBMCs. Investigators prepared the TCR beta libraries by applying iRepertoire HTBI primers and Arm-PCR of CDR3 regions. TCRdb reprocessed the multiplex PCR reads via MiXCR and lists one record per CDR3 protein. The sample holds 400,000 to 500,000 distinct CDR3 sequences, roughly a fifth seen once. The sequenced sample was peripheral blood mononuclear cells (PBMCs), obtained when the disease was refractory, from a patient treated with antithyroid drugs. The receptors here all came from a female donor with Graves disease.

This clonotype was picked up many times. The CDR3 DNA reads TGTGCCAGCAGCAGTCGGACAGGTCACGCCTACGAGCAGTACTTC. This codes for CASSSRTGHAYEQYF. The genes are TRBV7-2 and TRBJ2-7, with TRBD1 identical over 7 bases. The CDR3 runs 15 residues. Per the germline V gene, CDR1 is SGHTA and CDR2 is FQGNSA. The J segment lost 2 bases and the V segment lost 5 bases, leaving 9 bases of the junction unmatched.

The V call is TRBV19, the J call TRBJ1-4; D is undetermined. V was shortened by 5 bases and J by 5 bases, with 24 bases between the two germline ends. The germline CDR1 and CDR2 sequences are LNHDA and SQIVND (reference sequence). The CDR3 contains 18 residues. The CDR3 region has the DNA TGTGCCAGTAGTCGCAATCCCCGGGTGGAGGCACCAAATGAAAAACTGTTTTTT. Translated, it gives CASSRNPRVEAPNEKLFF.

The table lists this clonotype with a few counts. The rearrangement uses TRBV19 and TRBJ2-7; no clear D gene. Per the germline V gene, CDR1 is LNHDA and CDR2 is SQIVND (reference sequence). The CDR3 has 14 residues. V lost 5 bases, J lost 12 bases, and 23 bases lay in between. In DNA form, the CDR3 reads TGTGCCAGTAGTGCCACGATCGTCGAATTTCGGCCGTACTTC. Translation gives CASSATIVEFRPYF. Complete variable domain (other parts from reference TRBV19 and TRBJ2-7): DGGITQSPKYLFRKEGQNVTLSCEQNLNHDAMYWYRQDPGQGLRLIYYSQIVNDFQKGDIAEGYSVSREKKESFPLTVTSAQKNPTAFYLCASSATIVEFRPYFGPGTRLTVT.